This TCR beta chain was sequenced during a study of early T cells in non-severe SARS-CoV-2 infection. Study background: Alpha and beta chains were unpaired, from unsorted whole-blood bulk RNA.

Unique molecular identifiers tagged individual cDNA molecules. TCRdb passed the 5' RACE reads through MiXCR, listing each CDR3 protein once. Of about 77,000 distinct CDR3 sequences in the sample, more than 10% were seen once. Trimming at V came to 8 bases and at J to 10 bases, leaving 17 bases not matched to a gene. This CDR3 is 16 amino acids long. CDR1 is KGHDR, CDR2 SFDVKD, per germline. The source is an adult who was a healthcare worker with PCR-confirmed SARS-CoV-2 infection or an uninfected control (not recorded which). The donor label of this sample is uncertain. V is TRBV24-1 and J is TRBJ2-1; TRBD1 agrees at 9 bases. The sample in question was whole blood, obtained at baseline. The CDR3 protein is CATTPFGDRVFKEQFF. The CDR3 DNA sequence: TGTGCCACCACTCCTTTCGGGGACAGGGTCTTTAAGGAGCAGTTCTTC.